The 20 T cell receptor beta chains reported below all come from one sample, sequenced in a study of blood T cell repertoires in COVID-19. Measured with immunoSEQ multiplex PCR; TCRdb has only the in-frame clones, and not every one. The sample lists about 66,000 clones, 85% to 90% seen once, with more than 6.5% in the top ten. The sample consisted of peripheral blood. These receptors were taken from a man over 45 with active COVID-19.

V and J are TRBV15 and TRBJ2-1; 10 bases line up with TRBD2. CDR1 is LNHNV and CDR2 is YYDKDF in the germline V gene (reference sequence). The CDR3 length is 19 residues. Trimming removed 0 bases from V and 6 bases from J; junction bases left unmatched: 14. CDR3 amino acids: CATSRERASGSVRANEQFF. For the CDR3, the DNA is TGTGCCACCAGCAGAGAGCGGGCTAGCGGGAGTGTAAGGGCCAATGAGCAGTTCTTC.

The genes are TRBV19 and TRBJ1-2; the match to TRBD1 covers 7 bases. The V gene end was trimmed by 4 bases and the J gene end by 3 bases; junction bases not matched to a gene: 14. CDR1 and CDR2 (germline): LNHDA, SQIVND (reference sequence). This CDR3 region has 17 residues. CDR3 region: CASSTGQNLKRDYGYTF. The CDR3 bases are TGTGCCAGTAGTACGGGACAGAATCTAAAGAGGGACTATGGCTACACCTTC. The whole variable domain, filled in from reference TRBV19 and TRBJ1-2, reads DGGITQSPKYLFRKEGQNVTLSCEQNLNHDAMYWYRQDPGQGLRLIYYSQIVNDFQKGDIAEGYSVSREKKESFPLTVTSAQKNPTAFYLCASSTGQNLKRDYGYTFGSGTRLTVV.

The chain carries TRBV11-2 and TRBJ2-7; 8 nucleotides align to TRBD1. J gave up 6 bases and V 1 base, and 5 bases lay outside the gene matches. CDR1 and CDR2 from the germline V gene are SGHAT and FQNNGV. The CDR3 extends over 14 amino acids. Here the CDR3 DNA reads TGTGCCAGCAGCTTAGGGACAGGGACTTTCGAGCAGTACGTC. This codes for CASSLGTGTFEQYV.

J is TRBJ2-1 and V is TRBV12-5; TRBD2 agrees at 8 bases. Germline V CDR1 and CDR2: LGHNT, FRNRAP. This CDR3 spans 19 amino acids. Unmatched junction bases numbered 12, after V lost 0 bases and J lost 2 bases. The CDR3 sequence is CASGLVGGLEDITYNEQFF. Here the CDR3 DNA reads TGTGCTAGTGGTTTGGTAGGGGGACTAGAGGATATCACCTACAATGAGCAGTTCTTC.

The CDR3 is CASSRTGTDTGELFF. CDR3 nucleotide sequence: TGTGCCAGTAGTAGAACCGGGACAGACACCGGGGAGCTGTTTTTT. The rearrangement links TRBV19 to TRBJ2-2, with 7 bases lining up with TRBD1. Germline V CDR1 and CDR2: LNHDA, SQIVND (reference sequence). V dropped 4 bases and J dropped 3; count of bases not matched to a gene: 5. CDR3 length: 15 amino acids.

This rearrangement joins TRBV5-4 to TRBJ2-1; TRBD2 aligns across 9 bases. Trimming took 0 bases from V and 9 from J; bases not matched to a gene: 7. The CDR3 has 15 amino acids. The germline V gene has CDR1 SGHNT and CDR2 YYREEE (reference sequence). The CDR3 DNA reads as TGTGCCAGCAGCTTGGTAGCGGGAGTTCTTAGTGAGCAGTTCTTC. Amino acid sequence: CASSLVAGVLSEQFF. Variable domain in full (rest from reference TRBV5-4 and TRBJ2-1): ETGVTQSPTHLIKTRGQQVTLRCSSQSGHNTVSWYQQALGQGPQFIFQYYREEENGRGNFPPRFSGLQFPNYSSELNVNALELDDSALYLCASSLVAGVLSEQFFGPGTRLTVL.

The chain employs TRBV7-2 and TRBJ1-6; 9 bases fit TRBD1. The junction had 8 bases not matched to a gene; V was cut back by 5 bases and J by 15 bases. The CDR3 is 13 amino acids. In germline, CDR1 is SGHTA, CDR2 FQGNSA. The CDR3 here is CASSPQGQGVLHF. DNA of the CDR3: TGTGCCAGCAGCCCCCAGGGACAGGGCGTCCTCCACTTT.

This chain links TRBV7-6 with TRBJ2-3; maybe TRBD1 (7 bases). Germline CDR1 is SGHVS and CDR2 is FNYEAQ. V dropped 5 bases and J dropped 0 bases, with 15 bases sitting between them. The CDR3 is made up of 16 amino acids. The CDR3 loop reads CASSRGTDLSTDTQYF. The CDR3 nucleotides are TGTGCCAGCAGCCGGGGGACAGATCTTAGCACAGATACGCAGTATTTT.

The sample holds one count of this clone. V is TRBV7-9 and J is TRBJ2-1; 7 bases are shared with TRBD1. This CDR3 spans 14 amino acids. V dropped 6 bases and J dropped 9; count of bases not matched to a gene: 11. The germline V gene has CDR1 SEHNR and CDR2 FQNEAQ (reference sequence). DNA of the CDR3: TGTGCCAGCAGTTACACAGGGGTATTGGGTGAGCAGTTCTTC. Amino acid sequence: CASSYTGVLGEQFF. Full variable domain (remainder filled in from reference TRBV7-9 and TRBJ2-1): DTGVSQNPRHKITKRGQNVTFRCDPISEHNRLYWYRQTLGQGPEFLTYFQNEAQLEKSRLLSDRFSAERPKGSFSTLEIQRTEQGDSAMYLCASSYTGVLGEQFFGPGTRLTVL.

J is TRBJ1-2 and V is TRBV18; D is possibly TRBD1 (5 bases). Germline V gives CDR1 KGHSH, CDR2 LQKENI. The CDR3 contains 18 residues. V was pared by 2 bases and J by 5 bases, with 24 bases between. The CDR3 DNA is TGTGCCAGCTCACCAATCCCTGGGGGGTTCACAAAGATTTATGGCTACACCTTC. Amino acids: CASSPIPGGFTKIYGYTF.

The chain has TRBV5-1 and TRBJ1-3; D remains ambiguous. The V and J ends lost 4 bases and 0 bases respectively, with 8 bases between them. Looked up from germline, CDR1 is SGHRS and CDR2 is YFSETQ. The CDR3 length is 14 residues. The chain's CDR3 is CASSIASSGNTIYF. The CDR3, as DNA: TGCGCCAGCAGCATAGCTAGCTCTGGAAACACCATATATTTT.

The J gene is TRBJ2-1, the V gene TRBV15, with D maybe TRBD1 (7 bases). The CDR3 extends over 15 amino acids. V gave up 0 bases and J gave up 8 bases, with 14 bases separating them. Looked up from germline, CDR1 is LNHNV and CDR2 is YYDKDF (reference sequence). This CDR3 is CATSRDQGGGYEQFF. The CDR3 coding sequence is TGTGCCACCAGCAGAGATCAGGGGGGTGGATATGAGCAGTTCTTC. Supplemented by reference TRBV15 and TRBJ2-1, the full variable domain reads DAMVIQNPRYQVTQFGKPVTLSCSQTLNHNVMYWYQQKSSQAPKLLFHYYDKDFNNEADTPDNFQSRRPNTSFCFLDIRSPGLGDTAMYLCATSRDQGGGYEQFFGPGTRLTVL.

This chain connects TRBV2 to TRBJ1-1; 8 bases align to TRBD1. From germline, CDR1 is SNHLY and CDR2 FYNNEI. The CDR3 has 14 residues. J lost 1 base, V lost 5 bases, and 3 bases had no gene match. CDR3 residues: CASSTTGANTEAFF. CDR3 DNA sequence: TGTGCCAGCAGTACGACAGGGGCGAACACTGAAGCTTTCTTT.

CDR3 residues: CASSQDQVEGHVFF. The CDR3 region has the DNA TGTGCCAGCAGCCAAGATCAGGTGGAAGGACATGTGTTCTTC. The V gene is TRBV4-2, the J gene TRBJ2-1; a weak D match, TRBD1 (5 bases). Germline CDR1 is LGHNA and CDR2 is YNFKEQ. The V end was cut by 0 bases, the J end by 15 bases, with 18 bases between. This CDR3 has 14 residues.

The V call is TRBV7-8, the J call TRBJ2-1; 8 bases match TRBD2. V gave up 3 bases and J gave up 3 bases; unmatched junction bases: 4. This CDR3 has 15 amino acids. CDR1 and CDR2 from the germline V gene are SGHVS and FQNEAQ. The CDR3 sequence is CASSLRRGDYNEQFF. CDR3 in DNA: TGTGCCAGCAGCTTGAGGCGGGGGGACTACAATGAGCAGTTCTTC.

The gene calls are TRBV6-1 and TRBJ2-7; a weak D match, TRBD1 (5 bases). The CDR3 has 15 amino acids. Germline CDR1 and CDR2: MNHNS and SASEGT. Trimming stripped 2 bases from V and 2 bases from J, with 13 bases between. CDR3 nucleotide sequence: TGTGCCAGCAGTGAACGGCAGGGTATGGCCTACGAGCAGTACTTC. It encodes CASSERQGMAYEQYF.

The rearrangement links TRBV7-9 to TRBJ1-6; 8 bases align to TRBD1. The trim removed 6 bases at V and 7 bases at J, leaving 11 bases unmatched. The CDR3 runs to 16 residues. Per the germline V gene, CDR1 is SEHNR and CDR2 is FQNEAQ (reference sequence). CDR3 sequence reads: CASSPSGQGLNSPLHF. The CDR3 region has the DNA TGTGCCAGCAGTCCTAGCGGACAGGGTTTGAATTCACCCCTCCACTTT. The full variable domain, with the rest looked up from reference TRBV7-9 and TRBJ1-6, is DTGVSQNPRHKITKRGQNVTFRCDPISEHNRLYWYRQTLGQGPEFLTYFQNEAQLEKSRLLSDRFSAERPKGSFSTLEIQRTEQGDSAMYLCASSPSGQGLNSPLHFGNGTRLTVT.

V is TRBV6-5 and J is TRBJ1-1; 8 bases align to TRBD1. Germline-derived CDR1 and CDR2 are MNHEY and SVGAGI. Trimming at V came to 7 bases and at J to 1 base, leaving 2 bases not matched to a gene. This CDR3 spans 13 amino acids. Here the CDR3 reads CASKTGANTEAFF. The CDR3, as DNA: TGTGCCAGCAAGACAGGGGCGAACACTGAAGCTTTCTTT.

The rearrangement joins TRBV11-3 to TRBJ2-3; D gene uncertain. V dropped 5 bases and J dropped 0 bases, with 6 bases sitting between them. The germline V gene encodes CDR1 SGHNT and CDR2 YENEEA. CDR3 length: 13 residues. CDR3 DNA: TGTGCCAGCAGCAAAGCTAGCACAGATACGCAGTATTTT. This sequence encodes CASSKASTDTQYF. Drawing the rest from reference TRBV11-3 and TRBJ2-3, the complete variable domain is EAGVVQSPRYKIIEKKQPVAFWCNPISGHNTLYWYLQNLGQGPELLIRYENEEAVDDSQLPKDRFSAERLKGVDSTLKIQPAELGDSAVYLCASSKASTDTQYFGPGTRLTVL.

The chain has TRBV29-1 and TRBJ1-2, with D perhaps TRBD1 (6 bases). The CDR3 spans 13 residues. CDR1 and CDR2 (germline): SQVTM, ANQGSEA. Trimming cost V 4 bases and J 7 bases, with 16 bases left between them. In nucleotides, the CDR3 is TGCAGCGTTGTTGCGGGGGCTGGTAGTGGCTACACCTTC. It specifies CSVVAGAGSGYTF.